Shown below are 21 T cell receptor beta chains from a single sample sequenced in a study of OX40 agonist ivuxolimab in advanced cancers. Method: immunoSEQ multiplex PCR; TCRdb's copy keeps in-frame clones and lacks some. Of some 14,000 clones listed, roughly three quarters are singletons. This specimen was CD4+ or CD8+ T cells sorted from blood, taken in a trial of the OX40 agonist ivuxolimab. These receptors came from an adult with an advanced solid tumor such as melanoma, head and neck, liver or kidney cancer.

By share, this clone counts as medium-sized. In DNA form, the CDR3 reads TGTGCCAGTAGTACGGGACCGCTCTACGAGCAGTACTTC. The encoded protein is CASSTGPLYEQYF. V usage is TRBV19 and J usage is TRBJ2-7; perhaps D is TRBD1 or TRBD2 (5 bases each). Per germline, CDR1 LNHDA and CDR2 SQIVND (reference sequence). V dropped 4 bases and J dropped 3 bases, with 10 bases sitting between them. There are 13 residues in the CDR3. Looking up the rest from reference TRBV19 and TRBJ2-7 gives the full variable domain: DGGITQSPKYLFRKEGQNVTLSCEQNLNHDAMYWYRQDPGQGLRLIYYSQIVNDFQKGDIAEGYSVSREKKESFPLTVTSAQKNPTAFYLCASSTGPLYEQYFGPGTRLTVT.

The V and J genes are TRBV4-3 and TRBJ1-1; D call uncertain. The CDR3 consists of 13 residues. V lost 4 bases, J lost 6 bases, and 12 bases lay in between. Germline-derived CDR1 and CDR2 are LGHNA and YSLEER. CDR3 amino acids: CASSRDWFAEAFF. CDR3 DNA sequence: TGCGCCAGCAGCCGAGACTGGTTTGCTGAAGCTTTCTTT.

About this clone: Relative to the germline gene, one junction end is altered; a read error may explain this. The gene calls are TRBV7-7 and TRBJ1-2; tentative D call: TRBD1 (6 bases). The CDR3 totals 16 residues. The germline gives CDR1 SSHAT, CDR2 FNYEAQ (reference sequence). CDR3 DNA: TGTGCTAGCAGCTTAAGATCAAGGACAGAGAGATATGGCTACACCTTC. This encodes CASSLRSRTERYGYTF.

Only one count was recorded for this clone. This sequence joins TRBV6-1 and TRBJ1-4; 8 positions agree with TRBD1. Germline CDR1 is MNHNS and CDR2 is SASEGT. The CDR3 is 16 amino acids. V shed 4 bases and J 5 bases; nucleotides not matched to a gene: 9. CDR3 nucleotides: TGTGCCAGCAGTGGGGACAGGTTGACGGGGAATGAAAAACTGTTTTTT. It is translated as CASSGDRLTGNEKLFF.

This sequence joins TRBV10-1 and TRBJ1-2; 8 bases align to TRBD1. V gave up 0 bases and J gave up 5 bases; unmatched junction bases: 14. In germline, CDR1 is WNHNN, CDR2 SYGVQD (reference sequence). The CDR3 loop spans 18 amino acids. The DNA for the CDR3 is TGCGCCAGCAGTGAGTCTCGGGACAGGACCGGAGGAGGTTATGGCTACACCTTC. Protein sequence: CASSESRDRTGGGYGYTF.

This clone was detected only once. The chain combines TRBV4-1 with TRBJ2-7; TRBD1 matches at 7 bases. In germline, CDR1 is MGHRA, CDR2 YSYEKL. Unmatched junction bases numbered 5, after V lost 0 bases and J lost 3 bases. This CDR3 comprises 15 residues. Written as DNA, the CDR3 is TGCGCCAGCAGCCAAGACGAGACAGGGTTCTACGAGCAGTACTTC. Translating gives CASSQDETGFYEQYF.

DNA for the CDR3: TGTGCCAGCAGCTTACAGGGGTCCGGGGAGCTGTTTTTT. Residues: CASSLQGSGELFF. The chain couples TRBV13 to TRBJ2-2; D may be TRBD1 (6 bases). CDR1 and CDR2 (germline): PRHDT, FYEKMQ (reference sequence). The V gene lost 2 bases and the J gene lost 6 bases, with 7 bases spanning the gap. The CDR3 has 13 amino acids.

This chain links TRBV7-2 with TRBJ2-7, with 9 nucleotides matching TRBD1. Germline-derived CDR1 and CDR2 are SGHTA and FQGNSA. CDR3 length equals 14 residues. Trimming took 4 bases from V and 2 from J; bases not matched to a gene: 3. CDR3 nucleotides: TGTGCCAGCAGCTATGGGACAGGGACCTACGAGCAGTACTTC. It codes for CASSYGTGTYEQYF.

This clone showed up just a few times. The chain joins TRBV5-4 to TRBJ2-2, with TRBD2 as a possible D gene (8 bases). V lost 5 bases and J lost 4, with 15 bases in between. Germline CDR1 SGHNT, CDR2 YYREEE (reference sequence). The CDR3 extends over 15 amino acids. The CDR3 here is CASRKTGTSTGELFF. In DNA form, the CDR3 reads TGTGCCAGCAGGAAGACAGGGACTAGCACCGGGGAGCTGTTTTTT.

This chain links TRBV10-3 with TRBJ2-3, with D maybe TRBD2 (6 bases). V lost 3 bases, J lost 6 bases, and 10 bases lay in between. CDR3 length: 13 residues. Looked up from germline, CDR1 is ENHRY and CDR2 is SYGVKD. The chain's CDR3 is CAISEGGADTQYF. DNA for the CDR3: TGTGCCATCAGTGAAGGAGGGGCTGATACGCAGTATTTT.

This clone has a handful of counts. The chain links TRBV19 to TRBJ1-2; 8 bases match TRBD1. V dropped 5 bases and J dropped 4; count of bases not matched to a gene: 3. The germline gives CDR1 LNHDA, CDR2 SQIVND (reference sequence). The CDR3 is 13 amino acids. The CDR3 spells CASSPGGIYGYTF. As DNA, the CDR3 is TGTGCCAGTAGTCCAGGGGGCATCTATGGCTACACCTTC.

This sequence joins TRBV19 and TRBJ2-1; 7 bases match TRBD1. The CDR3 consists of 14 residues. Trimming cost V 2 bases and J 6 bases; bases outside gene matches: 4. CDR1 and CDR2 from the germline V gene are LNHDA and SQIVND (reference sequence). The CDR3 loop reads CASSIQTGPNEQFF. The CDR3 nucleotides are TGTGCCAGTAGTATACAGACAGGGCCCAATGAGCAGTTCTTC. The full variable domain, its missing parts supplied by reference TRBV19 and TRBJ2-1, is DGGITQSPKYLFRKEGQNVTLSCEQNLNHDAMYWYRQDPGQGLRLIYYSQIVNDFQKGDIAEGYSVSREKKESFPLTVTSAQKNPTAFYLCASSIQTGPNEQFFGPGTRLTVL.

In this sample, this clone turned up once. This rearrangement joins TRBV9 to TRBJ2-5; D not certain. V was clipped by 4 bases and J by 5 bases, with 18 bases between them. CDR3 size: 15 residues. The germline V gene has CDR1 SGDLS and CDR2 YYNGEE. This CDR3 reads CASSLDGLLEETQYF. CDR3 DNA: TGTGCCAGCAGCCTGGACGGCCTCCTTGAGGAGACCCAGTACTTC.

This clone has more than one count but fewer than ten. J is TRBJ2-5 and V is TRBV6-6; D call uncertain. Germline V CDR1 and CDR2: MNHNY, SVGAGI (reference sequence). The V and J ends lost 3 bases and 4 bases respectively, with 15 bases between them. This CDR3 comprises 15 residues. CDR3 amino acids: CASSYLDPSAETQYF. As DNA, the CDR3 is TGTGCCAGCAGTTATTTGGATCCCAGCGCAGAGACCCAGTACTTC.

The gene calls are TRBV6-6 and TRBJ1-1; D is uncertain. The V end lost 7 bases, the J end lost 0 bases, and 15 bases lay between the germline ends. The CDR3 runs 15 residues. Germline loops: CDR1 MNHNY, CDR2 SVGAGI (reference sequence). CDR3 region: CASNKREGMNTEAFF. The CDR3 DNA reads TGTGCCAGCAACAAGAGGGAAGGGATGAACACTGAAGCTTTCTTT.

The gene calls are TRBV9 and TRBJ2-1; 10 bases line up with TRBD2. CDR1 and CDR2 (germline): SGDLS, YYNGEE. CDR3 length equals 14 residues. J was trimmed by 8 bases and V by 3 bases; bases with no gene match: 5. The CDR3 region is CASSAAGLAHEQFF. The CDR3 DNA reads TGTGCCAGCAGCGCAGCGGGACTAGCGCATGAGCAGTTCTTC.

This clone is a singleton in its sample. The rearrangement joins TRBV5-5 to TRBJ1-2, with a tentative D call TRBD1 (5 bases). Per the germline V gene, CDR1 is SGHKS and CDR2 is YYEKEE (reference sequence). V lost 4 bases to trimming and J lost 4 bases, with 17 bases between them. This CDR3 comprises 15 residues. CDR3 sequence: CASSTSQTGLYGYTF. CDR3 DNA: TGTGCCAGCAGCACCTCCCAAACGGGGCTCTATGGCTACACCTTC.

J is TRBJ2-3 and V is TRBV18; tentatively, D is TRBD2 (7 bases). V was clipped by 3 bases and J by 0 bases, with 16 bases between them. CDR3 length equals 17 residues. CDR1 is KGHSH, CDR2 LQKENI, per germline. The CDR3 nucleotides read TGTGCCAGCTCACCCGAACTAGGGGGGGCGAGCACAGATACGCAGTATTTT. Translation: CASSPELGGASTDTQYF. Full variable domain (remainder filled in from reference TRBV18 and TRBJ2-3): NAGVMQNPRHLVRRRGQEARLRCSPMKGHSHVYWYRQLPEEGLKFMVYLQKENIIDESGMPKERFSAEFPKEGPSILRIQQVVRGDSAAYFCASSPELGGASTDTQYFGPGTRLTVL.

The chain couples TRBV30 to TRBJ2-2; no firm D call. Germline assignment: CDR1 GTSNPN and CDR2 SVGIG (reference sequence). Trimming stripped 0 bases from V and 5 bases from J, with 4 bases between. The CDR3 runs to 12 residues. The CDR3 loop reads CAWSVYTGELFF. CDR3 sequence (DNA): TGTGCCTGGAGTGTATATACCGGGGAGCTGTTTTTT.

The chain carries TRBV19 and TRBJ2-1, with 10 bases matching TRBD2. Trimming took 4 bases from V and 0 from J; bases not matched to a gene: 9. CDR1 and CDR2 (germline): LNHDA, SQIVND (reference sequence). This CDR3 comprises 18 residues. Here the CDR3 reads CASSTFPSGGFSYNEQFF. The CDR3 coding sequence is TGTGCCAGTAGTACCTTCCCTAGCGGGGGTTTCTCCTACAATGAGCAGTTCTTC.

The table lists this clone with a count of one. The chain is built from TRBV11-2 and TRBJ2-5; 8 bases line up with TRBD2. This CDR3 has 16 amino acids. V shed 0 bases and J 5 bases; nucleotides not matched to a gene: 8. In germline, CDR1 is SGHAT, CDR2 FQNNGV. The CDR3 spells CASSLEGPGGLETQYF. Written as DNA, the CDR3 is TGTGCCAGCAGCTTAGAGGGCCCGGGGGGGCTTGAGACCCAGTACTTC.